The 12 T cell receptor beta chains reported below all come from one sample, sequenced in a study of molecular identifiers for immune sequencing clone quantification. TCRdb re-analysed the PCR reads in MiXCR, keeping a single row per CDR3 protein. The sample yields thousands of distinct CDR3 sequences, under 45% seen once. The sequenced sample consisted of naive CD8+ T cells from blood, with Jurkat cell RNA spiked in. Subset defined: FACS-sorted CD8+CD4-CCR7+CD45RA+ naive T cells. The receptor set was obtained from a human donor in good health. Some libraries in this study had Jurkat cell RNA spiked in.

This clonotype was detected a few times. The genes are TRBV9 and TRBJ2-1; 7 bases align to TRBD2. V shed 0 bases, J shed 8 bases, and the junction held 8 bases outside the gene matches. The germline V gene has CDR1 SGDLS and CDR2 YYNGEE. CDR3 length: 15 residues. DNA for the CDR3: TGTGCCAGCAGCGTAGAAGGCGGGAGAGGTGATGAGCAGTTCTTC. Translating gives CASSVEGGRGDEQFF.

Details on this clonotype: No conserved phenylalanine or tryptophan is present at the end of the CDR3, so a read error is the likely explanation. For the CDR3, the DNA is TGTGCCAGCAGCCCCGAAGGCCGGCCCCAGCATCTT. It translates to CASSPEGRPQHL. The rearrangement links TRBV6-1 to TRBJ1-5; D gene ambiguous. Germline lookup yields CDR1 MNHNS and CDR2 SASEGT. The CDR3 is 12 residues long. V lost 6 bases, J lost 9 bases, and 12 bases lay in between.

In DNA, the CDR3 is TGTGCCAGCAGCCACACACCTGACCCGGGACTAGGCCCTCTCTCTGGGGCCAACGTCCTGACTTTC. Its translation is CASSHTPDPGLGPLSGANVLTF. The chain combines TRBV7-6 with TRBJ2-6; the match to TRBD2 covers 8 bases. This CDR3 contains 22 residues. The germline CDR1 and CDR2 sequences are SGHVS and FNYEAQ. The trim removed 5 bases at V and 0 bases at J, leaving 21 bases unmatched.

With respect to this clonotype: A much larger clone differs by one base, so this may be a read error. The chain links TRBV28 to TRBJ2-7; 12 bases are a match to TRBD2. This CDR3 has 13 residues. Germline assignment: CDR1 MDHEN and CDR2 SYDVKM. The CDR3 region has the DNA TGTACCACCAGACTAGCGGGAGCCTACGAGCAGTACTTC. Translation gives CTTRLAGAYEQYF. The full variable domain, completed using reference TRBV28 and TRBJ2-7, is DVKVTQSSRYLVKRTGEKVFLECVQDMDHENMFWYRQDPGLGLRLIYFSYDVKMKEKGDIPEGYSVSREKKERFSLILESASTNQTSMYLCTTRLAGAYEQYFGPGTRLTVT.

This clonotype rates as medium-sized. The chain joins TRBV5-1 to TRBJ2-3; no clear D. Trimming shortened V by 3 bases and J by 2 bases, and 4 bases separated the two germline ends. The CDR3 contains 12 residues. CDR1 is SGHRS, CDR2 YFSETQ, per germline. The CDR3 sequence is CASSWATDTQYF. Written as DNA, the CDR3 is TGCGCCAGCAGCTGGGCCACAGATACGCAGTATTTT. Full variable domain (rest looked up from reference TRBV5-1 and TRBJ2-3): KAGVTQTPRYLIKTRGQQVTLSCSPISGHRSVSWYQQTPGQGLQFLFEYFSETQRNKGNFPGRFSGRQFSNSRSEMNVSTLELGDSALYLCASSWATDTQYFGPGTRLTVL.

For this clonotype: A clone one base away is much larger, so this may be a read error. The CDR3 region is CTSSEGLAGTSTDTQYF. The DNA for the CDR3 is TGTACCAGCAGCGAGGGACTAGCGGGAACTAGCACAGATACGCAGTATTTT. The chain combines TRBV7-2 with TRBJ2-3; 13 nucleotides align to TRBD2. CDR3 length equals 17 residues. The J segment lost 0 bases and the V segment lost 5 bases, leaving 5 bases of the junction unmatched. Looked up from germline, CDR1 is SGHTA and CDR2 is FQGNSA.

Points on this clonotype: A much larger clone differs by one base, so this may be a read error. The chain uses TRBV28 and TRBJ2-7; perhaps TRBD2 as D (6 bases). The V end lost 6 bases, the J end lost 3 bases, and 15 bases lay between the germline ends. The CDR3 runs to 14 residues. Germline CDR1 is MDHEN and CDR2 is SYDVKM. The CDR3 here is CASRQPGLHYEQYF. The CDR3 DNA reads TGTGCCAGCAGACAGCCGGGACTCCACTACGAGCAGTACTTC.

J is TRBJ2-7 and V is TRBV7-2; D is undetermined. CDR3 length equals 13 residues. The V gene lost 1 base and the J gene lost 3 bases, with 7 bases spanning the gap. Germline-derived CDR1 and CDR2 are SGHTA and FQGNSA. The CDR3 sequence: CASSLVTVYEQYF. In DNA form, the CDR3 reads TGTGCCAGCAGCTTAGTTACTGTCTACGAGCAGTACTTC. The variable domain in full, with the rest retrieved from reference TRBV7-2 and TRBJ2-7, is GAGVSQSPSNKVTEKGKDVELRCDPISGHTALYWYRQSLGQGLEFLIYFQGNSAPDKSGLPSDRFSAERTGGSVSTLTIQRTQQEDSAVYLCASSLVTVYEQYFGPGTRLTVT.

This clonotype has just a few counts. The CDR3 DNA sequence: TGCGCCAGCAGCCCGAACCCCACCAGCTACGAGCAGTACTTC. Its translation: CASSPNPTSYEQYF. The chain employs TRBV4-1 and TRBJ2-7; no firm D call. The CDR3 is 14 amino acids. V lost 4 bases to trimming and J lost 3 bases, with 13 bases between them. Germline CDR1 reads MGHRA; CDR2 reads YSYEKL.

Concerning this clonotype itself: An end of the junction differs from the germline gene, which may be a read error. The J gene is TRBJ2-2, the V gene TRBV2, with D perhaps matching TRBD1 (6 bases). The germline gives CDR1 SNHLY, CDR2 FYNNEI. The CDR3 totals 13 residues. The chain's CDR3 is CASRVWDTGELYF. The CDR3 bases are TGTGCCAGCAGAGTTTGGGACACCGGGGAGCTGTATTTT.

The V and J genes are TRBV2 and TRBJ2-3; possible D gene TRBD2, 5 bases. V shed 10 bases and J shed 15 bases, with 17 bases lying between them. The CDR3 sequence is 10 residues long. Germline CDR1 is SNHLY and CDR2 is FYNNEI. CDR3 coding DNA: TGTGCCAACAGAGGGCTGACATGCTATTTT. Its translation is CANRGLTCYF. Supplemented by reference TRBV2 and TRBJ2-3, the full variable domain reads EPEVTQTPSHQVTQMGQEVILRCVPISNHLYFYWYRQILGQKVEFLVSFYNNEISEKSEIFDDQFSVERPDGSNFTLKIRSTKLEDSAMYFCANRGLTCYFGPGTRLTVL.

This clonotype was counted only a few times. This chain connects TRBV12-3 or TRBV12-4 to TRBJ2-6; D gene unclear. The V end lost 5 bases, the J end lost 0 bases, and 2 bases lay between the germline ends. CDR3 length: 13 residues. DNA of the CDR3: TGTGCCAGCAGTCCCTCTGGGGCCAACGTCCTGACTTTC. This encodes CASSPSGANVLTF.